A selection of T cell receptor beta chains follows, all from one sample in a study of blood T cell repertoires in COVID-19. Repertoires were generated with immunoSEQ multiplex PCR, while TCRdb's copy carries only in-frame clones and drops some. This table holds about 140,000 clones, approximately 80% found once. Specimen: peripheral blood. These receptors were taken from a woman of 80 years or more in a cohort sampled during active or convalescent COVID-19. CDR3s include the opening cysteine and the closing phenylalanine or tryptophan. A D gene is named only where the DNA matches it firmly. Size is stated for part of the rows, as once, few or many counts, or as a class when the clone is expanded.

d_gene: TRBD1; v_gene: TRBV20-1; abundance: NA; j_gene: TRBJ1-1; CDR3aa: CSATTGVAFF; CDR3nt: TGCAGTGCCACTACAGGGGTAGCTTTCTTT
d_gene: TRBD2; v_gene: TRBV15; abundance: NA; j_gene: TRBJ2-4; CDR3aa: CATSRDKSGLAAIQYF; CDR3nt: TGTGCCACCAGCAGAGATAAGTCTGGACTAGCTGCCATTCAGTACTTC
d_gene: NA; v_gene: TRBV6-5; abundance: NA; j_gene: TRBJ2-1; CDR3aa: CASSSLQGLGEEFF; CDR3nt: TGTGCCAGCAGTTCGCTCCAGGGGCTCGGCGAGGAGTTCTTC
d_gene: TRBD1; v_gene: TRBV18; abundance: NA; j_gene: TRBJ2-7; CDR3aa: CASSPGTGGYEQYF; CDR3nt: TGTGCCAGCTCACCCGGGACAGGGGGCTACGAGCAGTACTTC
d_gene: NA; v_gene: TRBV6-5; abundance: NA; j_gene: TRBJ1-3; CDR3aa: CASSSSGGGNTIYF; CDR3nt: TGTGCCAGCAGTTCGAGCGGAGGTGGAAACACCATATATTTT
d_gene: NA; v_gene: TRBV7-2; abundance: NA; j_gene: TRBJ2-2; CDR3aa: CASSPNHGGELFF; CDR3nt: TGTGCCAGCAGCCCCAATCACGGCGGGGAGCTGTTTTTT
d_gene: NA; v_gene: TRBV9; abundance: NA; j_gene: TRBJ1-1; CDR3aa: CASSVVVSGITEAFF; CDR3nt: TGTGCCAGCAGCGTAGTGGTTTCCGGGATCACTGAAGCTTTCTTT
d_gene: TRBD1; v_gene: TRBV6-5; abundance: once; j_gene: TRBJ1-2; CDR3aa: CASSRVRRDSYGYTF; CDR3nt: TGTGCCAGCAGTCGCGTGAGGAGGGACAGCTATGGCTACACCTTC
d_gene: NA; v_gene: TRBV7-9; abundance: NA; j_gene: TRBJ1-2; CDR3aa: CASSLGGGRNYGYTF; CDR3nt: TGTGCCAGCAGCTTAGGCGGGGGGCGCAACTATGGCTACACCTTC
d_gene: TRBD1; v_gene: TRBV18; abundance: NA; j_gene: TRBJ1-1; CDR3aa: CASSAGTGGITEAFF; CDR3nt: TGTGCCAGCTCAGCCGGGACAGGGGGTATCACTGAAGCTTTCTTT
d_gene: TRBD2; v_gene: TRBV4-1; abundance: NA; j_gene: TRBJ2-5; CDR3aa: CASSPLASGGAGETQYF; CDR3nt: TGCGCCAGCAGCCCGCTGGCTAGCGGGGGGGCCGGAGAGACCCAGTACTTC
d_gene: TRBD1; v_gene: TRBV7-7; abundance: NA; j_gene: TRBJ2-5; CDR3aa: CASSLGGTGSETQYF; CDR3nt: TGTGCTAGCAGCTTAGGAGGGACAGGGTCGGAGACCCAGTACTTC
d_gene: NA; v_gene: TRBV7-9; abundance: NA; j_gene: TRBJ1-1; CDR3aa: CASSLALQGREAFF; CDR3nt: TGTGCCAGCAGCTTAGCCTTGCAGGGTCGGGAAGCTTTCTTT
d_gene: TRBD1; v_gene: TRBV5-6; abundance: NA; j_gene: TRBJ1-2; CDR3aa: CASSFLTGDGYTF; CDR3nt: TGTGCCAGCAGCTTCCTAACAGGGGACGGCTACACCTTC
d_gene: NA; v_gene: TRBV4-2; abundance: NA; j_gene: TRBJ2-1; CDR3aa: CASSQVGSRNEQFF; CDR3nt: TGTGCCAGCAGCCAAGTGGGCTCCCGCAATGAGCAGTTCTTC
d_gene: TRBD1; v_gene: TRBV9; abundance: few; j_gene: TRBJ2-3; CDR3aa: CASSFLGTAHTDTQYF; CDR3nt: TGTGCCAGCAGCTTCCTCGGGACAGCCCACACAGATACGCAGTATTTT
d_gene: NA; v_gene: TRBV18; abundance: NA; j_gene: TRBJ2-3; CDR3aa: CASSPLDDYTQYF; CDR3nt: TGTGCCAGCTCACCACTAGATGACTATACGCAGTATTTT
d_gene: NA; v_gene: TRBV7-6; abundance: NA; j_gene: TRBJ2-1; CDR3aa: CASSSILDSNEQFF; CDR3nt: TGTGCCAGCAGCTCAATACTCGACAGCAATGAGCAGTTCTTC
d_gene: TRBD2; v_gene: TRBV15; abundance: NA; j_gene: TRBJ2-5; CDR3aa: CATSRGGGVQETQYF; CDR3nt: TGTGCCACCAGCAGAGGCGGGGGGGTCCAAGAGACCCAGTACTTC
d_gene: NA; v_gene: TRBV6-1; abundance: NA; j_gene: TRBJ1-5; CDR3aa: CASSERRATYGSNQPQHF; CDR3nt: TGTGCCAGCAGTGAAAGGCGGGCGACCTACGGGAGCAATCAGCCCCAGCATTTT
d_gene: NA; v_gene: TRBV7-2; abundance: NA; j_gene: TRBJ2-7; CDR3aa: CASRITSTRGGAEQYF; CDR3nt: TGTGCCAGCAGAATCACCTCAACCCGTGGGGGCGCCGAGCAGTACTTC
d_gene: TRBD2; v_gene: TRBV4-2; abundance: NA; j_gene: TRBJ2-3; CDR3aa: CASSQDTAGSWNAQYF; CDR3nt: TGTGCCAGCAGCCAAGATACAGCGGGGAGTTGGAATGCGCAGTATTTT
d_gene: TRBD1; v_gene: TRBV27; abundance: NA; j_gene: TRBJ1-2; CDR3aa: CASSPATGGGYTF; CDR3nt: TGTGCCAGCAGTCCGGCGACAGGGGGAGGCTACACCTTC
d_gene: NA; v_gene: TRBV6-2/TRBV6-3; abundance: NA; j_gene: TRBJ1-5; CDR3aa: CASSPPGPSNQPQHF; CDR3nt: TGTGCCAGCAGTCCGCCTGGGCCTAGCAATCAGCCCCAGCATTTT
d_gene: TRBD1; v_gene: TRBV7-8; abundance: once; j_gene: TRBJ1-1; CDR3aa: CASSLARDRGDTEAFF; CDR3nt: TGTGCCAGCAGCTTAGCCCGGGACAGGGGTGACACTGAAGCTTTCTTT
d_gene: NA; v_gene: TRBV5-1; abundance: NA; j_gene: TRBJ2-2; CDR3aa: CASSLTGSGTGELFF; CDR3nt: TGCGCCAGCAGCTTAACAGGGTCGGGGACCGGGGAGCTGTTTTTT
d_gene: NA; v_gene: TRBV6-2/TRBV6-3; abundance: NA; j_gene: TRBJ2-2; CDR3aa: CASSPKWASGELFF; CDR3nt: TGTGCCAGCAGCCCAAAGTGGGCGTCCGGGGAGCTGTTTTTT
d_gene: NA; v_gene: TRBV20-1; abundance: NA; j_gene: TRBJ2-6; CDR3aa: CSASLSSGANVLTF; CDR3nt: TGCAGTGCTAGTTTGAGCTCTGGGGCCAACGTCCTGACTTTC